Sequencing of this T cell receptor (beta chain) was carried out in a study of blood T cell repertoires in COVID-19. Study overall: Samples came from the United States, Italy and Spain, spanning acute and convalescent COVID-19.

Produced via immunoSEQ multiplex PCR; TCRdb's table is partial and in-frame only. The table records some 95,000 clones, around 93% of them present only once. This clone was counted a single time. Sequenced sample: peripheral blood. This TCR was sampled from a human donor with active COVID-19. The donor label of this sample is uncertain.

The DNA of the CDR3 is TGTGCCAGCAGTGCCGGAGCGGGGGGGACAGATACGCAGTATTTT. It is translated as CASSAGAGGTDTQYF. The chain is built from TRBV6-4 and TRBJ2-3; 10 bases match TRBD2. Germline CDR1 is MRHNA and CDR2 is SNTAGT. The CDR3 contains 15 residues. After removal of 4 bases from V and 3 bases from J, the junction contained 4 bases not matched to a gene.